Presented here are 10 T cell receptor beta chains from one specimen sequenced in a study of PD-1 blockade in mismatch repair-deficient tumors. TCRdb's table, derived via immunoSEQ multiplex PCR, lists solely in-frame clones and lacks some. The top ten clones hold approximately 5% of a sample with some 110,000 clones, over 60% of them seen once. The material sequenced was peripheral blood, taken roughly 60 weeks after starting pembrolizumab. The origin of the receptors is an adult with mismatch repair-deficient cancer.

The genes are TRBV2 and TRBJ2-3; TRBD1 aligns across 9 bases. Germline V gives CDR1 SNHLY, CDR2 FYNNEI. The CDR3 consists of 14 residues. The V segment lost 6 bases and the J segment 5 bases; nucleotides outside the gene matches: 6. The CDR3 coding sequence is TGTGCCAGCAGCAACAGGGGGCGCGGAGATACGCAGTATTTT. It is translated as CASSNRGRGDTQYF.

The sample holds a few counts of this clone. The chain has TRBV20-1 and TRBJ2-5, with D hard to call. Trimming cost V 5 bases and J 3 bases, with 4 bases left between them. The CDR3 totals 10 residues. The germline V gene has CDR1 DFQATT and CDR2 SNEGSKA (reference sequence). The CDR3 nucleotides read TGCAGTGCTGCGGAAGAGACCCAGTACTTC. Translating gives CSAAEETQYF.

The CDR3 DNA sequence: TGCGCCAGCAGCCAAGATGGGACTAGCACAGATACGCAGTATTTT. This sequence encodes CASSQDGTSTDTQYF. The J gene is TRBJ2-3, the V gene TRBV4-1; tentatively, D is TRBD2 (6 bases). V was pared by 0 bases and J by 0 bases, with 7 bases between. The germline CDR1 and CDR2 sequences are MGHRA and YSYEKL. The CDR3 is made up of 15 amino acids.

The chain employs TRBV10-3 and TRBJ1-5; a weak D match, TRBD1 (5 bases). The V gene's germline CDR1 is ENHRY and CDR2 SYGVKD. Trimming took 7 bases from V and 3 from J, leaving 10 bases between them. The CDR3 consists of 13 residues. Here the CDR3 reads CAITPGINQPQHF. Here the CDR3 DNA reads TGTGCCATCACCCCAGGGATCAATCAGCCCCAGCATTTT.

This chain connects TRBV11-1 to TRBJ2-5; D gene ambiguous. Germline V gene lookup returns CDR1 SGHAT and CDR2 FQDESV (reference sequence). The V end lost 0 bases, the J end lost 6 bases, and 11 bases lay between the germline ends. This CDR3 comprises 14 residues. The CDR3 DNA reads as TGTGCCAGCAGCTTAGCGGGCAGCCGACAGACCCAGTACTTC. Amino acids: CASSLAGSRQTQYF.

The chain recombines TRBV2 with TRBJ2-7; a weak D match, TRBD2 (6 bases). CDR1 and CDR2 (germline): SNHLY, FYNNEI. V gave up 7 bases and J gave up 0 bases, with 19 bases separating them. CDR3 length: 16 residues. The CDR3 sequence is CASTAPAGLSSYEQYF. The CDR3 region has the DNA TGTGCCAGCACGGCCCCAGCGGGCCTGAGCTCCTACGAGCAGTACTTC.

The chain recombines TRBV7-9 with TRBJ2-4; D possibly corresponds to TRBD1 (6 bases). V lost 1 base and J lost 0, with 16 bases in between. This CDR3 is built from 18 residues. Germline-derived CDR1 and CDR2 are SEHNR and FQNEAQ (reference sequence). This CDR3 is CASSLVNYRAGAKNIQYF. In DNA, the CDR3 is TGTGCCAGCAGCTTAGTAAATTACAGGGCGGGAGCCAAAAACATTCAGTACTTC.

The chain links TRBV6-5 to TRBJ2-3, with D perhaps matching TRBD1 (5 bases). The CDR3 is 15 residues long. Per germline, CDR1 MNHEY and CDR2 SVGAGI. V lost 7 bases to trimming and J lost 7 bases, with 21 bases between them. The CDR3 protein is CASKAGAGLGYTQYF. CDR3 nucleotide sequence: TGTGCCAGCAAGGCTGGGGCAGGGCTGGGATATACGCAGTATTTT.

The chain recombines TRBV5-6 with TRBJ2-3, with 12 positions matching TRBD2. The CDR3 runs to 16 residues. The germline CDR1 and CDR2 sequences are SGHDT and YYEEEE. The V segment lost 3 bases and the J segment 4 bases; nucleotides outside the gene matches: 6. CDR3 coding DNA: TGTGCCAGCAGCTCGCCGACTAGCGGGAGTCCAGATACGCAGTATTTT. Its translation is CASSSPTSGSPDTQYF.

The chain combines TRBV5-4 with TRBJ1-2, with 10 bases that match TRBD1. The trim removed 4 bases at V and 7 bases at J, leaving 10 bases unmatched. Germline V gene lookup returns CDR1 SGHNT and CDR2 YYREEE (reference sequence). The CDR3 runs to 15 residues. The CDR3 DNA follows: TGTGCCAGCAGCGCAGCCGGGACAGGGGTTGGTGGCTACACCTTC. This sequence encodes CASSAAGTGVGGYTF. The variable domain in full, with the rest retrieved from reference TRBV5-4 and TRBJ1-2, is ETGVTQSPTHLIKTRGQQVTLRCSSQSGHNTVSWYQQALGQGPQFIFQYYREEENGRGNFPPRFSGLQFPNYSSELNVNALELDDSALYLCASSAAGTGVGGYTFGSGTRLTVV.